This T cell receptor (beta chain) is drawn from a study of shared clonotypes between healthy human individuals. Study-level findings and limits: Memory subsets had estimated richness that was generally smaller than that of naive subsets.

It was across several immunoSEQ plates that each subset's genomic DNA was evenly split. Using immunoSEQ multiplex PCR, the repertoire was profiled, and TCRdb retains in-frame clones only, with some absent. The data show 2 million or so clones, roughly 94% seen once. A note on this clone: Its antigen is unknown.

V lost 3 bases, J lost 5 bases, and 8 bases lay in between. The germline CDR1 and CDR2 sequences are SGHAT and FQNNGV. The CDR3 covers 13 residues. The chain carries TRBV11-2 and TRBJ2-4, with D possibly TRBD2 on 5 matching bases. Input material: naive CD4+ T cells sorted from blood. Subset meaning: CD45RA+ positively selected. This receptor was taken from a man aged 18 to 29 in good health. The CDR3 here is CASSLRRENIQYF. Written as DNA, the CDR3 is TGTGCCAGCAGCTTGAGGCGGGAAAACATTCAGTACTTC.